The subject of this entry is one TCR beta chain. Antigen unknown. The germline V gene encodes CDR1 SGDLS and CDR2 YYNGEE. This CDR3 is built from 14 residues. V shed 3 bases and J shed 7 bases, with 14 bases lying between them. What was sequenced were expressed TCRB transcripts, since all of the isolated RNA had been reverse transcribed. Sequencing used immunoSEQ multiplex PCR; TCRdb keeps in-frame clones, though not all of them. The sample has around 300,000 clones; about 8% are singletons. The data derive from a study of beta chain features in type 1 diabetes. Study-level results: All four CD4+ subsets of Type 1 diabetes patients contained TCRB CDR3s that were moderately but significantly shorter.

The sample was central memory CD4+ T cells from blood. The receptor's source is a woman younger than 30 in good health. The J gene is TRBJ1-5, the V gene TRBV9; perhaps TRBD1 as D (5 bases). Written as DNA, the CDR3 is TGTGCCAGCAGCGAACGCCCGGGGGGACAGCCCCAGCATTTT. It is translated as CASSERPGGQPQHF.